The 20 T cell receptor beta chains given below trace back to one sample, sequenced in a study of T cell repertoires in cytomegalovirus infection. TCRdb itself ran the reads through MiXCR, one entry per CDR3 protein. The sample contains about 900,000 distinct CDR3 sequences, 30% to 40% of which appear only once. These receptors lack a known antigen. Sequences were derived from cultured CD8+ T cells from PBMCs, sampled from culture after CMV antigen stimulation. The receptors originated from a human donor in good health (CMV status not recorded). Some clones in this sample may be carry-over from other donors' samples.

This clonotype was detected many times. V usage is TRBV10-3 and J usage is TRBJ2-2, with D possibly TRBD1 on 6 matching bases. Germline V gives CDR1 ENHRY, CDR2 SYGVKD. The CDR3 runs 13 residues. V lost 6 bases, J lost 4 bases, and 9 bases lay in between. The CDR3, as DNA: TGTGCCATCAGGACAGGCAGCACCGGGGAGCTGTTTTTT. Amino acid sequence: CAIRTGSTGELFF.

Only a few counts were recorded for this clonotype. CDR3 region: CAISVWTSGGLSTDTQYF. CDR3 DNA: TGTGCCATCAGTGTGTGGACTAGCGGGGGCTTAAGCACAGATACGCAGTATTTT. This rearrangement joins TRBV10-3 to TRBJ2-3; 13 nucleotides agree with TRBD2. Looked up from germline, CDR1 is ENHRY and CDR2 is SYGVKD. V gave up 4 bases and J gave up 0 bases; unmatched junction bases: 7. The CDR3 spans 18 residues.

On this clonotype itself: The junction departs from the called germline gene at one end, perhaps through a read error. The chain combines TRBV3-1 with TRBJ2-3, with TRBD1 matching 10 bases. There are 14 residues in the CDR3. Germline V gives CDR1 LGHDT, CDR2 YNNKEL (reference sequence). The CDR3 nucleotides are TGTGCCAGCAGCCAAGACTCTGCGGGACAGGGGCCTATTTTT. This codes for CASSQDSAGQGPIF.

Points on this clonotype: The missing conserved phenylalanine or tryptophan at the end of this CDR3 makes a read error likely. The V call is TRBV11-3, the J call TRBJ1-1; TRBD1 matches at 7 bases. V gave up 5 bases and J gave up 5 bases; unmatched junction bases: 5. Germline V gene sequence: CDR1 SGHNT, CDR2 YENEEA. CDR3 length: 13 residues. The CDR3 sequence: CASSPTGDTEAFL. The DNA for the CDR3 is TGTGCCAGCAGCCCTACAGGGGATACTGAAGCTTTCTTA.

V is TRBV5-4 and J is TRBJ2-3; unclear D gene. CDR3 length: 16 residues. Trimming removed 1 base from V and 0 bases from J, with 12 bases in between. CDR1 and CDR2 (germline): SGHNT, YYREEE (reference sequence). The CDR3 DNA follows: TGTGCCAGCAGCTTGTTGGCGGAGACTAGCACAGATACGCAGTATTTT. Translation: CASSLLAETSTDTQYF.

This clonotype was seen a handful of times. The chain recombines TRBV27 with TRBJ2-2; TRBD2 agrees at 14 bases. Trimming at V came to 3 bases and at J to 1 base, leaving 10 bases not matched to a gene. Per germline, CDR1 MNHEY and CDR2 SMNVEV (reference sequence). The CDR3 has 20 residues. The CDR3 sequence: CASSFISGGLAGENTGELFF. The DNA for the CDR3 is TGTGCCAGCAGTTTTATAAGCGGGGGACTAGCGGGGGAGAACACCGGGGAGCTGTTTTTT.

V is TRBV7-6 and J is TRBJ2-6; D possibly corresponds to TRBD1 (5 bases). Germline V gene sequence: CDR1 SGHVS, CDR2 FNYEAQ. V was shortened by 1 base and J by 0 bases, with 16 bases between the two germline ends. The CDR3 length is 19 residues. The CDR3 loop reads CASSLVFVGHSSGANVLTF. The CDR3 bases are TGTGCCAGCAGCTTAGTTTTTGTGGGGCACAGCTCTGGGGCCAACGTCCTGACTTTC.

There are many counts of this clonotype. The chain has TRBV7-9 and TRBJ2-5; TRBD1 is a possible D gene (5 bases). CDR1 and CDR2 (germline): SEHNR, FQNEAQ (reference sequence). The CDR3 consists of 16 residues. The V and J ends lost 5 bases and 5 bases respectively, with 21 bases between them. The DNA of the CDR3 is TGTGCCAGCAGCGGTACTTCCGGACACCTCCGGGAGACCCAGTACTTC. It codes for CASSGTSGHLRETQYF.

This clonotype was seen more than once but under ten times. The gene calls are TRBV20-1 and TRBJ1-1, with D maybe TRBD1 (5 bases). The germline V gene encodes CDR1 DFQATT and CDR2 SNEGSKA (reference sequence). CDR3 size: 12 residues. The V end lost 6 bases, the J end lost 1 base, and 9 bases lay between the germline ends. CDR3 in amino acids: CSAPDRNTEAFF. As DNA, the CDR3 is TGCAGTGCACCCGACAGGAACACTGAAGCTTTCTTT.

DNA of the CDR3: TGTGCCAGCAGCCAAAAGAACGTGGGGAAATCCTACGAGCAGTACTTC. Translating it yields CASSQKNVGKSYEQYF. The chain links TRBV6-8 to TRBJ2-7; D is ambiguous. This CDR3 spans 16 amino acids. Germline V lookup: CDR1 MNHGY, CDR2 SAAAGT. The V end was cut by 6 bases, the J end by 1 base, with 19 bases between.

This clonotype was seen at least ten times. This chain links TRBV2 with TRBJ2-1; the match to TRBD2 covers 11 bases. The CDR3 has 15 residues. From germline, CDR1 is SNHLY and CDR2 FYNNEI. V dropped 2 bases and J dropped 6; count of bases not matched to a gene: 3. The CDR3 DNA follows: TGTGCCAGCAGTGAATCACTAGCGGGGGTCAATGAGCAGTTCTTC. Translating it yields CASSESLAGVNEQFF.

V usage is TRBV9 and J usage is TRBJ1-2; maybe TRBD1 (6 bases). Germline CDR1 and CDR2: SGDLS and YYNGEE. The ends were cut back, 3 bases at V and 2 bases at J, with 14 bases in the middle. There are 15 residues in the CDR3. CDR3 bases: TGTGCCAGCAGCGATGGAGGACAGACGAACTATGGCTACACCTTC. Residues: CASSDGGQTNYGYTF.

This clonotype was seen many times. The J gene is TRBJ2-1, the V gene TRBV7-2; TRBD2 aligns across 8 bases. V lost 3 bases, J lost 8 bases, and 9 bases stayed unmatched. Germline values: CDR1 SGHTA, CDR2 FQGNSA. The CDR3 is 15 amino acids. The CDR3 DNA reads TGTGCCAGCAGCTTTGCTTCGGGGGGGCACGATGAGCAGTTCTTC. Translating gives CASSFASGGHDEQFF.

As DNA, the CDR3 is TGTGCCGGAGGACTAGGACACAATGAGCAGTTCTTC. This gives the protein CAGGLGHNEQFF. This sequence joins TRBV7-9 and TRBJ2-1; TRBD2 aligns across 7 bases. Germline CDR1 reads SEHNR; CDR2 reads FQNEAQ (reference sequence). V lost 11 bases to trimming and J lost 5 bases; unmatched junction nucleotides: 6. The CDR3 extends over 12 amino acids.

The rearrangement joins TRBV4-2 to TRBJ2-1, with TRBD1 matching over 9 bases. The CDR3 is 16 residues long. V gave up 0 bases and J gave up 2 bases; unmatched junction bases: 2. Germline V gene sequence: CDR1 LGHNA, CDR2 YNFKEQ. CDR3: CASSQEGQGPYNEQFF. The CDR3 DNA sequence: TGTGCCAGCAGCCAAGAGGGACAGGGACCCTACAATGAGCAGTTCTTC.

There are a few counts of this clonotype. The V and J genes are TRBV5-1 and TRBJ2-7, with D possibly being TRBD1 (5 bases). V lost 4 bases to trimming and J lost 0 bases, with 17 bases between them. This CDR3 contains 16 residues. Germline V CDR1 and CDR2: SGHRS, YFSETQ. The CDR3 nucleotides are TGCGCCAGCAGCCTGTCCGTTACCGACAGCTCCTACGAGCAGTACTTC. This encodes CASSLSVTDSSYEQYF. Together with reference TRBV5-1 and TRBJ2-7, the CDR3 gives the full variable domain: KAGVTQTPRYLIKTRGQQVTLSCSPISGHRSVSWYQQTPGQGLQFLFEYFSETQRNKGNFPGRFSGRQFSNSRSEMNVSTLELGDSALYLCASSLSVTDSSYEQYFGPGTRLTVT.

CDR3 sequence (DNA): TGTGCCAGCAGTTATCCCCGACAGGGGGCATCCTACAATGAGCAGTTCTTC. Its protein product is CASSYPRQGASYNEQFF. The rearrangement uses TRBV6-6 and TRBJ2-1, with 10 bases that match TRBD1. There are 17 residues in the CDR3. Germline CDR1 MNHNY, CDR2 SVGAGI (reference sequence). V lost 3 bases and J lost 1; bases outside the gene matches: 6.

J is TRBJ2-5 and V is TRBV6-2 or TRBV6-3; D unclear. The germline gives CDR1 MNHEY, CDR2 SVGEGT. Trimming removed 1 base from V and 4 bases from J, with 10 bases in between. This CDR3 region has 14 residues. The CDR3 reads CASSYFGLGETQYF. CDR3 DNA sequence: TGTGCCAGCAGTTACTTCGGTCTTGGAGAGACCCAGTACTTC.

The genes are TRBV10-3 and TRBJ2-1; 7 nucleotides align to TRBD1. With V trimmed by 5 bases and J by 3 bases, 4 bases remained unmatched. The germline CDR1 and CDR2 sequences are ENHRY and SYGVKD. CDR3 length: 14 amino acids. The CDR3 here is CAISRGGDYNEQFF. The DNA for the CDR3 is TGTGCCATCAGTAGAGGGGGCGACTACAATGAGCAGTTCTTC.

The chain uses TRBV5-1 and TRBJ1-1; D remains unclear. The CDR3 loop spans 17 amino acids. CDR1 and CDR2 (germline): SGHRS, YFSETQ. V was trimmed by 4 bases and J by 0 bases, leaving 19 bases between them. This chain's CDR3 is CASSLQSSQAMNTEAFF. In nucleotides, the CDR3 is TGCGCCAGCAGCCTTCAAAGTAGTCAGGCCATGAACACTGAAGCTTTCTTT.